The source of this T cell receptor (beta chain) is a study of blood T cell repertoires in COVID-19. About the research overall: T cells, B-cell-depleted T cells, or PBMCs supplied cDNA or gDNA.

Per the study methods: How many nucleated cells were present was estimated from reference gene primer amplification. Clones were read by immunoSEQ multiplex PCR, and TCRdb kept only the in-frame ones, dropping some. V and J calls and clone size are given by that table; D and trimming were obtained from the DNA. The table has 250,000 or so clones, about 86% seen once; the top ten hold about 3%. Participants, roughly 18 to 100 years old, spanned approximately 25 US areas. This CDR3 is 14 amino acids long. The V end lost 5 bases, the J end lost 6 bases, and 15 bases lay between the germline ends. CDR1 WSHSY and CDR2 SAAADI come from the germline V gene.

The sequence was collected from a middle-aged man who had recovered from COVID-19. The chain uses TRBV10-2 and TRBJ2-3; a possible D gene is TRBD1 (6 bases). Sequencing was performed on PBMCs or T cells enriched from blood (not recorded which). This chain's CDR3 is CASSPPTGADTQYF. DNA of the CDR3: TGCGCCAGCAGTCCCCCGACAGGCGCGGATACGCAGTATTTT.